The clone carrying this T cell receptor (beta chain) has more than one count but fewer than ten. Antigen unknown. In TCRdb, the 5' RACE reads were re-called with MiXCR into one record per CDR3 protein. The top ten hold about 0.27% of the sample, which has roughly 1.6 million distinct CDR3 sequences, 32% seen once. The data stem from a study of identical twins. All donors comprised healthy Caucasians. General observations from the study: Conclusions were drawn cross-sectionally by statistical analysis, without following the same donors. Fewer insertions were carried by abundant cord blood beta clonotypes, but none was seen in memory repertoires.

Germline lookup yields CDR1 SGHDT and CDR2 YYEEEE. V was trimmed by 5 bases and J by 8 bases, leaving 13 bases between them. The CDR3 runs to 12 residues. Material: cord blood. The TCR comes from a newborn girl in good health. This chain joins TRBV5-6 and TRBJ1-2; D possibly corresponds to TRBD1 (6 bases). The chain's CDR3 is CASSFGGGGYTF. For the CDR3, the DNA is TGTGCCAGCAGTTTTGGAGGGGGGGGCTACACCTTC. The full variable domain, with the rest looked up from reference TRBV5-6 and TRBJ1-2, is DAGVTQSPTHLIKTRGQQVTLRCSPKSGHDTVSWYQQALGQGPQFIFQYYEEEERQRGNFPDRFSGHQFPNYSSELNVNALLLGDSALYLCASSFGGGGYTFGSGTRLTVV.